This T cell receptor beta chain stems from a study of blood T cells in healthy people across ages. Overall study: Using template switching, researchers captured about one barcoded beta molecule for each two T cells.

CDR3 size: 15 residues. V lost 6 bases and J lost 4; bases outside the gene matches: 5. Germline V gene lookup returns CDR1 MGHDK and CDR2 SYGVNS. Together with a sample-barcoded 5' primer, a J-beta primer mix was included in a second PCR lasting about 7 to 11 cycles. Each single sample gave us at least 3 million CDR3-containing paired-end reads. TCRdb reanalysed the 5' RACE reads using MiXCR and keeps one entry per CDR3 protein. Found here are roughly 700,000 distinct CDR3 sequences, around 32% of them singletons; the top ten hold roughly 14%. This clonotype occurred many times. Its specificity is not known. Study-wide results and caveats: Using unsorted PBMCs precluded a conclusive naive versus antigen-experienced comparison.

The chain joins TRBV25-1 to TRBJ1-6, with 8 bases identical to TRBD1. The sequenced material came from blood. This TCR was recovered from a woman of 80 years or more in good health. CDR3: CASREDRDYNSPLHF. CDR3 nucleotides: TGTGCCAGCAGAGAGGACAGGGATTATAATTCACCCCTCCACTTT.